These T cell receptor beta chains were read from a single sample in a study of blood T cell repertoires in COVID-19. Clones were sequenced by immunoSEQ multiplex PCR, and TCRdb holds only the in-frame ones, with some missing. This table holds approximately 280,000 clones, about 89% found once. Sequenced: peripheral blood. The source of these receptors is a man aged 35-49 years with acute or convalescent COVID-19. The CDR3 runs from the conserved cysteine through the conserved F or W. Each record gives: J gene, D gene, V gene, clone size, CDR3 DNA, CDR3 protein. D genes are given only for firm matches. Rows give clone size only sometimes, using once, few, many, or a class for an expanded clone.

>TRBJ2-3|TRBD2|TRBV11-2|.
TGTGCCAGCAGCTTAATCCGGGGGGGCTCCACAGATACGCAGTATTTT
CASSLIRGGSTDTQYF
>TRBJ1-2|TRBD1|TRBV24-1|.
TGTGCCACCAGTGTCGACGGACAGGGGAATGGCTACACCTTC
CATSVDGQGNGYTF
>TRBJ2-2|TRBD2|TRBV30|.
TGTGCCTGGAGTACTTGGCGGGGGGGCCTGGGTACCGGGGAGCTGTTTTTT
CAWSTWRGGLGTGELFF
>TRBJ2-6|.|TRBV9|.
TGTGCCAGCAGCCTTCTCTCTGGGGCCAACGTCCTGACTTTC
CASSLLSGANVLTF
>TRBJ2-1|.|TRBV4-1|.
TGCGCCAGCAGCCCCCTTGGGCCTTACTACAATGAGCAGTTCTTC
CASSPLGPYYNEQFF
>TRBJ1-4|TRBD1|TRBV2|.
TGTGCCAGCTCACTGACAGGGGTGGGGGAAAAACTGTTTTTT
CASSLTGVGEKLFF
>TRBJ2-3|.|TRBV25-1|.
TGTGCCAGCAGTGCCACAGGGGGGGGCACAGATACGCAGTATTTT
CASSATGGGTDTQYF
>TRBJ2-1|TRBD1|TRBV29-1|.
TGCAGCGTTCAGGGGGCGCAGGAAAATGAGCAGTTCTTC
CSVQGAQENEQFF
>TRBJ1-5|TRBD1|TRBV5-1|.
TGCGCCAGCAGCTCGGGACAGGGGGAGCAGCCCCAGCATTTT
CASSSGQGEQPQHF
>TRBJ2-3|.|TRBV5-6|.
TGTGCCAGCAGCTTAGATCCCAGGTCCCATCTCACAGATACGCAGTATTTT
CASSLDPRSHLTDTQYF
>TRBJ1-5|.|TRBV2|.
TGTGCCAGCACTTTTATCGGCAATCAGCCCCAGCATTTT
CASTFIGNQPQHF
>TRBJ1-6|.|TRBV7-2|.
TGTGCCAGCAGCTTAGAACTAGGGGGAAATTCACCCCTCCACTTT
CASSLELGGNSPLHF
>TRBJ1-2|.|TRBV30|.
TGTGCCTGGAGTGTTACAGGGTATGGCTACACCTTC
CAWSVTGYGYTF
>TRBJ2-1|TRBD1|TRBV5-4|once
TGTGCCAGCAGCAAAACAGGGGGCAATAACAATGAGCAGTTCTTC
CASSKTGGNNNEQFF
>TRBJ2-7|TRBD1|TRBV28|.
TGTGCCAGCAGTACCAACCCGGGACAGGGACGACAGTACTTC
CASSTNPGQGRQYF
>TRBJ1-1|.|TRBV5-1|once
TGCGCCAGCAGCTTGGATCCAGGGGACAACACTGAAGCTTTCTTT
CASSLDPGDNTEAFF
>TRBJ2-1|TRBD1|TRBV11-3|.
TGTGCCAGCAGCTCAGGACAGGGGGATGTCGATGAGCAGTTCTTC
CASSSGQGDVDEQFF
>TRBJ1-6|.|TRBV19|.
TGTGCCAGTAGTACAGGGGAACCCCTCCACTTT
CASSTGEPLHF
>TRBJ2-3|.|TRBV21-1|.
TGTGCCAGCACCCCGGTCTGGGACAGGGCAACAGATACGCAGTATTTT
CASTPVWDRATDTQYF
>TRBJ2-3|.|TRBV19|.
TGTGCCAGTAGTATACAGATGTCCACAGATACGCAGTATTTT
CASSIQMSTDTQYF
>TRBJ2-4|.|TRBV18|.
TGTGCCAGCTCACCGGTCGGGGGTGCCAAAAACATTCAGTACTTC
CASSPVGGAKNIQYF
>TRBJ2-7|TRBD2|TRBV6-5|.
TGTGCCAGCAGTCCGGGAGGCGGCAGTACCTACGAGCAGTACTTC
CASSPGGGSTYEQYF
>TRBJ1-2|.|TRBV9|.
TGTGCCAGCAGCCCGCAGGGAGGGTATGGCTACACCTTC
CASSPQGGYGYTF
>TRBJ2-3|TRBD2|TRBV5-1|.
TGCGCCAGCAGCATTAGCGGGGTGGCAGATACGCAGTATTTT
CASSISGVADTQYF
>TRBJ1-1|.|TRBV3-1/TRBV3-2|.
TGTGCCAGCAGTTTACATGGGGGGGTCTCGGGGAACACTGAAGCTTTCTTT
CASSLHGGVSGNTEAFF
>TRBJ1-1|.|TRBV7-2|.
TGTGCCAGCAGCCTTCTGGGGGGAGAGGTCACTGAAGCTTTCTTT
CASSLLGGEVTEAFF
>TRBJ2-7|.|TRBV6-5|.
TGTGCCAGCAGTACGTTCTGGACAGTCTACTACGAGCAGTACTTC
CASSTFWTVYYEQYF
>TRBJ1-5|.|TRBV5-8|.
TGTGCCAGCAGCTTGATAGGAGGACGTCAGCCCCAGCATTTT
CASSLIGGRQPQHF
>TRBJ1-6|TRBD1|TRBV4-2|.
TGTGCCAGCAGCCCCACAGGGGTAATTTTTAATTCACCCCTCCACTTT
CASSPTGVIFNSPLHF
>TRBJ1-4|.|TRBV4-1|.
TGCGCCAGCAGCCAAGAAGGTGGAGGGCGTTACGGGAATGAAAAACTGTTTTTT
CASSQEGGGRYGNEKLFF
>TRBJ1-4|TRBD1|TRBV27|once
TGTGCCAGCAGTGCAGACAGGGACCCAGAAAAACTGTTTTTT
CASSADRDPEKLFF
>TRBJ2-7|.|TRBV23-1|.
TGCGCCAGCAGTCAATCCGTGCCTTGGCAGGGCAAATACTCCGAGCAGTACTTC
CASSQSVPWQGKYSEQYF
>TRBJ1-2|.|TRBV5-6|.
TGTGCCAGCAGCTTGCCGGGGGTTGACTATGGCTACACCTTC
CASSLPGVDYGYTF
>TRBJ2-3|TRBD1|TRBV5-5|.
TGTGCCAGCAGCTTTCGGCAGGGGGCATCAGATACGCAGTATTTT
CASSFRQGASDTQYF
>TRBJ2-1|.|TRBV27|.
TGTGCCAGCAGTTACCCCGGCGGAAATGAGCAGTTCTTC
CASSYPGGNEQFF
>TRBJ1-2|.|TRBV10-2|once
TGCGCCAGCAACCCGCGGTGGGGGGAGACCAATGGCTACACCTTC
CASNPRWGETNGYTF
>TRBJ2-7|TRBD1|TRBV12-5|.
TGTGCTAGTGGTATCGGGACAGGCGAACCCTACGAGCAGTACTTC
CASGIGTGEPYEQYF
>TRBJ2-7|TRBD1|TRBV3-1/TRBV3-2|.
TGTGCCAGCAGCGCACAAAGGGGACAGGGAGTATACGAGCAGTACTTC
CASSAQRGQGVYEQYF
>TRBJ1-2|TRBD1|TRBV7-2|.
TGTGCCAGCAGCTTGCCCCGAGGGGGCGGCTACACCTTC
CASSLPRGGGYTF
>TRBJ2-7|.|TRBV6-5|.
TGTGCCAGCAGTTTCCCGATCGGGACACCCTACGAGCAGTACTTC
CASSFPIGTPYEQYF
>TRBJ2-7|.|TRBV12-5|few
TGTGCTAGTGGTTTGCTCCAGGTACCGCAGTACTTC
CASGLLQVPQYF
>TRBJ2-3|.|TRBV3-1/TRBV3-2|.
TGTGCCAGCAGTCACGGGACTCTTGGGGATACGCAGTATTTT
CASSHGTLGDTQYF
>TRBJ1-2|.|TRBV5-5|.
TGTGCCAGCAGCTTAAGAGGTGCCATGGCCGATGGCTACACCTTC
CASSLRGAMADGYTF
>TRBJ1-4|.|TRBV12-5|.
TGTGCTCCCTATGTAAACCTACGGACAGCAACTAATGAAAAACTGTTTTTT
CAPYVNLRTATNEKLFF
>TRBJ1-2|TRBD1|TRBV2|few
TGTGCCAGCAGTCCGGACAGGGCTGGGGTTGGGGTTGGCTACACCTTC
CASSPDRAGVGVGYTF
>TRBJ1-1|.|TRBV2|.
TGTGCCAGCAGTGAGGGCTCCCCGGGGGCTTTCTTT
CASSEGSPGAFF
>TRBJ2-7|TRBD1|TRBV7-9|.
TGTGCCAGCAGCTCAACACAGGGGCTGGGAGAGCAGTACTTC
CASSSTQGLGEQYF
>TRBJ1-1|.|TRBV7-6|.
TGTGCCAGCAGCCGGAGGGCAGACCTCACTGAAGCTTTCTTT
CASSRRADLTEAFF
>TRBJ1-2|TRBD1|TRBV6-1|.
TGTGCCAGCAGTGATCCGGGACAGGTATTCTTTAACTATGGCTACACCTTC
CASSDPGQVFFNYGYTF
>TRBJ1-1|.|TRBV6-5|.
TGTGCCAGCAGTAAACGAGGGACTGAAGCTTTCTTT
CASSKRGTEAFF
>TRBJ2-3|.|TRBV3-1/TRBV3-2|.
TGTGCCAGCAGCCAAGAAGGGGTAGGAGATACGCAGTATTTT
CASSQEGVGDTQYF
>TRBJ1-4|.|TRBV20-1|.
TGCAGTGCTAGTTCCAGGGGCGGTGAAAAACTGTTTTTT
CSASSRGGEKLFF